This T cell receptor (beta chain) derives from a study of T cell responses to AZD1222 COVID-19 vaccine. V gave up 6 bases and J gave up 2 bases; unmatched junction bases: 9. This CDR3 has 15 residues. Germline assignment: CDR1 SQVTM and CDR2 ANQGSEA. Whole-study findings and limits: Clonal diversity was possibly underestimated, and the donors were mostly white British, with more females.

Repertoires were generated with immunoSEQ multiplex PCR, while TCRdb's copy carries only in-frame clones and drops some. The sample holds over 110,000 clones, 85% to 95% seen once. This clone was counted once. Its cognate antigen is unknown. The rearrangement links TRBV29-1 to TRBJ1-5; TRBD1 matches at 8 bases. Sequencing was performed on peripheral blood, taken after recovery from COVID-19. The sequence was collected from an adult who had recovered from COVID-19. The CDR3 is CSVRQGPSGNQPQHF. The DNA of the CDR3 is TGCAGCGTGAGACAGGGGCCCTCCGGCAATCAGCCCCAGCATTTT.